This entry lists 9 T cell receptor beta chains sequenced from one sample in a study of T cells in women clearing cervical HPV infection. Measured with immunoSEQ multiplex PCR; TCRdb has only the in-frame clones, and not every one. The repertoire table contains approximately 24,000 clones. Sequencing used blood buffy coat. The source of these receptors is a woman aged 18-70 years with a cervical HPV16 infection that either progressed to CIN3+ or cleared (not recorded which).

With regard to this clone: Read coverage stops 3 residues before the CDR3 terminus; the germline J gene supplies the remainder. The chain has TRBV18 and TRBJ2-5; 7 positions agree with TRBD2. V shed 4 bases and J 3 bases; nucleotides not matched to a gene: 14. Germline loops: CDR1 KGHSH, CDR2 LQKENI. This CDR3 is 17 amino acids long. The CDR3 bases that were read are TGTGCCAGCTCACTTTCCTCCCGGGACTACCGCGAAGAGACC. Amino acid sequence: CASSLSSRDYREET. The full CDR3 is CASSLSSRDYREETQYF.

Concerning this clone: The read ends 3 residues shy of where the CDR3 ends; the end is completed using the germline J gene. The gene calls are TRBV30 and TRBJ2-2; 9 nucleotides line up with TRBD1. From germline, CDR1 is GTSNPN and CDR2 SVGIG (reference sequence). The length of the CDR3 is 14 residues. The covered CDR3 bases are TGTGCCTGGAGTCCCGGGACAGGGAATTCACCG. It yields the protein CAWSPGTGNSP. The whole CDR3 sequence is CAWSPGTGNSPLFF. The full variable domain, completed using reference TRBV30 and TRBJ2-2, is SQTIHQWPATLVQPVGSPLSLECTVEGTSNPNLYWYRQAAGRGLQLLFYSVGIGQISSEVPQNLSASRPQDRQFILSSKKLLLSDSGFYLCAWSPGTGNSPLFFGEGSRLTVL.

Regarding this clone: The read comes to an end 3 residues before the CDR3 does, leaving the germline J gene to fill in the end. The V call is TRBV5-4, the J call TRBJ1-1; the D gene is possibly TRBD1 (5 bases). Germline lookup yields CDR1 SGHNT and CDR2 YYREEE (reference sequence). Trimming shortened V by 4 bases and J by 4 bases, and 14 bases separated the two germline ends. This CDR3 contains 14 residues. CDR3 bases read: TGTGCCAGCAGCACCCCCAGGGATTTCACTGAA. This gives the protein CASSTPRDFTE. The entire CDR3 is CASSTPRDFTEAFF.

To note about this clone: The CDR3 goes on 3 residues after the read ends, and that part is filled in from the germline J gene. This chain uses TRBV5-3 with TRBJ2-7; 10 bases fit TRBD1. TRBV5-3 is marked as an open reading frame, function uncertain. V trimming: 4 bases; J trimming: 2 bases; junction bases outside the gene matches: 9. The CDR3 loop spans 16 amino acids. The DNA read from the CDR3 is TGTGCCAGAAGCCAATGGGACAGGGGAAGGACCTACGAG. It is translated as CARSQWDRGRTYE. The entire CDR3 protein reads CARSQWDRGRTYEQYF.

As regards this clone: Read coverage stops 3 residues before the CDR3 terminus; the germline J gene supplies the remainder. V and J are TRBV5-4 and TRBJ2-1; D perhaps matches TRBD2 (6 bases). In germline, CDR1 is SGHNT, CDR2 YYREEE (reference sequence). The CDR3 extends over 13 amino acids. V was pared by 3 bases and J by 8 bases, with 12 bases between. The DNA read from the CDR3 is TGTGCCAGCAGCTCCGGAGGAGGGGATGAG. Translating gives CASSSGGGDE. The full CDR3 reads CASSSGGGDEQFF. The full variable domain, rest sourced from reference TRBV5-4 and TRBJ2-1, is ETGVTQSPTHLIKTRGQQVTLRCSSQSGHNTVSWYQQALGQGPQFIFQYYREEENGRGNFPPRFSGLQFPNYSSELNVNALELDDSALYLCASSSGGGDEQFFGPGTRLTVL.

A word on this clone: The read terminates 3 residues before the CDR3 end, so the remaining end is supplied by the germline J gene. The chain employs TRBV7-3 and TRBJ1-6, with D possibly being TRBD1 (5 bases). Germline CDR1 reads SGHTA; CDR2 reads FQGTGA. The CDR3 covers 14 residues. V dropped 5 bases and J dropped 7 bases, with 12 bases sitting between them. The sequenced CDR3 bases are TGTGCCAGCAGCCAGCGGGGGAGGAATTCACCC. This translates into CASSQRGRNSP. In full, the CDR3 reads CASSQRGRNSPLHF.

Notes on this clone: With the read ending 3 residues before the CDR3 end, the germline J gene is used to fill in that end. The J gene is TRBJ1-2, the V gene TRBV23-1; 8 positions match TRBD1. TRBV23-1 carries the ORF label, with uncertain function. This CDR3 spans 15 amino acids. Germline trimming cut 4 bases from V and 3 bases from J; bases unmatched to any gene: 7. CDR3 DNA, as far as it was read: TGCGCCAGCAGTCGGGCAGGGGGCGAGCACTATGGC. Its translation is CASSRAGGEHYG. The entire CDR3 protein is CASSRAGGEHYGYTF.

On this clone: With the read ending 3 residues before the CDR3 end, the germline J gene is used to fill in that end. The chain joins TRBV20-1 to TRBJ2-1, with 16 nucleotides matching TRBD2. Germline CDR1 is DFQATT and CDR2 is SNEGSKA (reference sequence). The junction had 9 bases not matched to a gene; V was cut back by 7 bases and J by 6 bases. This CDR3 spans 16 amino acids. The CDR3 bases that were read are TGCAGTGAATCCCCGGGACTAGCGGGGGGGCGCAATGAG. Residues: CSESPGLAGGRNE. The CDR3, in full, reads CSESPGLAGGRNEQFF.

With respect to this clone: Read coverage stops 3 residues before the CDR3 terminus; the germline J gene supplies the remainder. The V call is TRBV7-3, the J call TRBJ2-2, with 11 positions matching TRBD2. Losses at the gene ends were 1 base for V and 7 bases for J; bases not matched to a gene: 2. Germline V gene data show CDR1 as SGHTA and CDR2 as FQGTGA. The CDR3 is 15 residues long. The CDR3 here is CASSLMGTSGGELFF. CDR3 DNA (partial): TGTGCCAGCAGCTTAATGGGGACTAGCGGCGGGGAG.